This T cell receptor beta chain was profiled in a study of cytomegalovirus exposure and HLA in healthy donors. PCR primers comprised 60 Vbeta and 13 Jbeta primers. In the source study's methods: Unique TCR beta chains totaled some 80 million in a later count, with around 11 million of them shared. Sequenced by immunoSEQ multiplex PCR; TCRdb stores in-frame clones only, minus some. The DNA gave D and trimming, while V, J and clone size come from that table. This table holds 200,000 or so clones, over 75% found once. Trimming at V came to 1 base and at J to 5 bases, leaving 8 bases not matched to a gene. The CDR3 consists of 16 residues. The germline V gene encodes CDR1 LGHNA and CDR2 YSLEER. Details on this clone: Its antigen is not known.

Study-wide points: Certain indistinguishable V segments, among them TRBV6-2 and TRBV6-3, were excluded.

The sequencing sample was made of PBMCs. The sequence was collected from a young man in good health and CMV-seronegative. This chain joins TRBV4-3 and TRBJ2-3, with 8 bases that match TRBD2. The CDR3 reads CASSQATGGPEDTQYF. In DNA, the CDR3 is TGCGCCAGCAGCCAAGCGACGGGAGGGCCGGAAGATACGCAGTATTTT.